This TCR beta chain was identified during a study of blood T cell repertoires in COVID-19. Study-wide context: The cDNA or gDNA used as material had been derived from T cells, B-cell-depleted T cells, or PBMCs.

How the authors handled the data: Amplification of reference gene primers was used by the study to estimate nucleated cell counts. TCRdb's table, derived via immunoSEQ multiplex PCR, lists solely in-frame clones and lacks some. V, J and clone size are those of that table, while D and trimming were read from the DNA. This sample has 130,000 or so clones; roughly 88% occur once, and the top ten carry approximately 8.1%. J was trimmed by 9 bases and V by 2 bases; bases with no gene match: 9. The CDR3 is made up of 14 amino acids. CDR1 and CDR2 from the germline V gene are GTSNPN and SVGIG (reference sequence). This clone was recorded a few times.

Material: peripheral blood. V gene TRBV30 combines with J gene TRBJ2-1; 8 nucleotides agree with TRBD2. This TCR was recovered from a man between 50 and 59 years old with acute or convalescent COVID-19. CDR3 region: CAWSRTGGRGEQFF. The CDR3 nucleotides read TGTGCCTGGAGTCGCACGGGAGGGAGGGGTGAGCAGTTCTTC.